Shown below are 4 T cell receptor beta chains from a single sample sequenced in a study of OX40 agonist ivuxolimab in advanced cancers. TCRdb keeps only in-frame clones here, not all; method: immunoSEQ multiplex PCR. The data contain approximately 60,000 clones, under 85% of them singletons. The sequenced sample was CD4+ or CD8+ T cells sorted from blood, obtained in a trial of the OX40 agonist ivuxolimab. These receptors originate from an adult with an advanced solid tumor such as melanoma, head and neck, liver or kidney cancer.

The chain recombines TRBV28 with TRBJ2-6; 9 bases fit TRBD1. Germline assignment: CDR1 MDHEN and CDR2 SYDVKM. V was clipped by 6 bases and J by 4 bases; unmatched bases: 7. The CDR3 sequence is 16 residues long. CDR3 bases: TGTGCCAGCAGCCTACAGGGGGCGCGGGGGGCCAACGTCCTGACTTTC. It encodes CASSLQGARGANVLTF.

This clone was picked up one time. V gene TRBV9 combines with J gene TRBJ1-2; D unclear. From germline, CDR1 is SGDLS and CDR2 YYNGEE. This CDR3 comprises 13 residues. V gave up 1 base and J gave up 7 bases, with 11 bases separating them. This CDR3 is CASSVLPGSGYTF. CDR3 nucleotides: TGTGCCAGCAGCGTACTTCCGGGAAGTGGCTACACCTTC.

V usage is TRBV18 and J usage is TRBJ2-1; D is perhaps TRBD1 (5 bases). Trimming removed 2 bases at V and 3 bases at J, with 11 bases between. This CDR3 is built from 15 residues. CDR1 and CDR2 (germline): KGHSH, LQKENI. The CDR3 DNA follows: TGTGCCAGCTCACCAAACCAGGGTGGCTACAATGAGCAGTTCTTC. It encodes CASSPNQGGYNEQFF.

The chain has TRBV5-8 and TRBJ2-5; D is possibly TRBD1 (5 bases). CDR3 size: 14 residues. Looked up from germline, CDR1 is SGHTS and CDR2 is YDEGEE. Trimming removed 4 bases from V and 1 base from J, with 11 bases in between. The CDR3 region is CASSPKTAQETQYF. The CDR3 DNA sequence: TGTGCCAGCAGCCCTAAGACAGCCCAAGAGACCCAGTACTTC.